This TCR beta chain was profiled in a study of blood T cell repertoires in COVID-19. As for the study in general: The United States, Italy and Spain provided the acute and convalescent COVID-19 samples. Nucleic acid was either cDNA or gDNA, and it came from T cells, B-cell-depleted T cells, or PBMCs.

Authors' analysis steps: Amplification from reference gene primers served as the basis for estimated nucleated cell counts. TCRdb keeps only in-frame clones here, not all; method: immunoSEQ multiplex PCR. V, J and clone size reflect that table, while D and trimming were determined from the DNA. The data show tens of thousands of clones, 70% to 85% seen once. Trimming cost V 0 bases and J 6 bases; bases outside gene matches: 2. Per the germline V gene, CDR1 is ENHRY and CDR2 is SYGVKD. The CDR3 has 14 amino acids. What was sequenced was peripheral blood. J is TRBJ1-5 and V is TRBV10-3; 7 bases align to TRBD1. The clonotype comes from a woman between 50 and 59 years old with acute or convalescent COVID-19. CDR3 sequence: CAISESGGSQPQHF. CDR3 bases: TGTGCCATCAGTGAGTCAGGGGGCAGTCAGCCCCAGCATTTT.